The 26 T cell receptor beta chains listed next were all sequenced from one sample in a study of blood T cell repertoires in COVID-19. The protocol was immunoSEQ multiplex PCR, while the TCRdb copy is restricted to in-frame clones and leaves out a portion. The table has fewer than 250,000 clones, around 90% seen once. The specimen was PBMCs or T cells enriched from blood (not recorded which). These receptor sequences come from a man aged 25-45 years who had been exposed to COVID-19.

This chain uses TRBV7-2 with TRBJ2-1; 9 nucleotides align to TRBD1. Germline CDR1 reads SGHTA; CDR2 reads FQGNSA. Trimming removed 5 bases from V and 2 bases from J; junction bases left unmatched: 7. This CDR3 is built from 16 residues. Here the CDR3 DNA reads TGTGCCAGCAGCCGGCCGGGACAGGGAACCTACAATGAGCAGTTCTTC. Its translation is CASSRPGQGTYNEQFF. The whole variable domain, remainder taken from reference TRBV7-2 and TRBJ2-1, is GAGVSQSPSNKVTEKGKDVELRCDPISGHTALYWYRQSLGQGLEFLIYFQGNSAPDKSGLPSDRFSAERTGGSVSTLTIQRTQQEDSAVYLCASSRPGQGTYNEQFFGPGTRLTVL.

The chain is built from TRBV11-2 and TRBJ2-7, with 11 bases matching TRBD2. The CDR3 has 15 amino acids. V trimming: 7 bases; J trimming: 2 bases; junction bases outside the gene matches: 7. Germline V gene lookup returns CDR1 SGHAT and CDR2 FQNNGV. The CDR3 region has the DNA TGTGCCAGCAACTACACTAGCGGGGGAGCCTACGAGCAGTACTTC. This translates into CASNYTSGGAYEQYF.

The rearrangement joins TRBV6-5 to TRBJ2-7, with TRBD1 identical over 10 bases. Trimming took 4 bases from V and 2 from J; bases not matched to a gene: 5. Germline loops: CDR1 MNHEY, CDR2 SVGAGI. The CDR3 covers 15 residues. In DNA, the CDR3 is TGTGCCAGCAGTTCCAGGGACAGGGGCGCCTACGAGCAGTACTTC. Translated: CASSSRDRGAYEQYF.

This chain links TRBV12-3 or TRBV12-4 with TRBJ1-5, with no clear D. The CDR3 contains 13 residues. V lost 3 bases to trimming and J lost 0 bases, with 3 bases between them. Here the CDR3 reads CASSFNSNQPQHF. DNA for the CDR3: TGTGCCAGCAGTTTTAATAGCAATCAGCCCCAGCATTTT.

V and J are TRBV29-1 and TRBJ1-3, with unresolved D. There are 13 residues in the CDR3. Trimming pared 3 bases from V and 9 bases from J, leaving 15 bases between. The V gene's germline CDR1 is SQVTM and CDR2 ANQGSEA. CDR3 loop: CSVDRPEERTIYF. The CDR3 DNA is TGCAGCGTTGACAGGCCCGAAGAACGCACCATATATTTT.

The chain is built from TRBV5-5 and TRBJ2-7; the D is unclear. CDR1 is SGHKS and CDR2 is YYEKEE in the germline V gene (reference sequence). The CDR3 is 16 residues long. Trimming stripped 6 bases from V and 5 bases from J, with 24 bases between. CDR3 residues: CASTPYGRPQVDEQYF. The CDR3 bases are TGTGCCAGCACCCCCTATGGGCGTCCGCAGGTTGACGAGCAGTACTTC.

The chain links TRBV18 to TRBJ1-2, with TRBD1 identical over 8 bases. The ends lost 2 bases at V and 2 bases at J; junction bases unmatched: 4. The length of the CDR3 is 15 residues. Germline-derived CDR1 and CDR2 are KGHSH and LQKENI. The CDR3 loop is CASSPTGQVNYGYTF. CDR3 sequence (DNA): TGTGCCAGCTCACCAACGGGACAGGTCAACTATGGCTACACCTTC.

V gene TRBV5-6 combines with J gene TRBJ1-2; no definite D call. CDR3 length equals 13 residues. V lost 4 bases and J 3 bases, leaving 10 bases between the germline ends. Germline V CDR1 and CDR2: SGHDT, YYEEEE. CDR3 DNA: TGTGCCAGCAGCGGCGTCCAGGACTATGGCTACACCTTC. This codes for CASSGVQDYGYTF.

V and J are TRBV5-5 and TRBJ1-2; the match to TRBD1 covers 10 bases. V dropped 0 bases and J dropped 4; count of bases not matched to a gene: 3. CDR1 is SGHKS and CDR2 is YYEKEE in the germline V gene (reference sequence). The CDR3 is made up of 15 amino acids. The CDR3 sequence: CASSLDGQGVYGYTF. The DNA for the CDR3 is TGTGCCAGCAGCTTGGACGGACAGGGGGTCTATGGCTACACCTTC.

V and J are TRBV7-9 and TRBJ2-2; the match to TRBD2 covers 7 bases. The CDR3 extends over 15 amino acids. Germline V gene lookup returns CDR1 SEHNR and CDR2 FQNEAQ (reference sequence). Losses at the gene ends were 5 bases for V and 4 bases for J; bases not matched to a gene: 7. CDR3 sequence (DNA): TGTGCCAGCAGCCCCAGCGGGGCTTTCACCGGGGAGCTGTTTTTT. It translates to CASSPSGAFTGELFF. Looking up the rest from reference TRBV7-9 and TRBJ2-2 gives the full variable domain: DTGVSQNPRHKITKRGQNVTFRCDPISEHNRLYWYRQTLGQGPEFLTYFQNEAQLEKSRLLSDRFSAERPKGSFSTLEIQRTEQGDSAMYLCASSPSGAFTGELFFGEGSRLTVL.

The chain combines TRBV5-4 with TRBJ1-1; TRBD1 aligns across 10 bases. This CDR3 is built from 14 residues. The germline gives CDR1 SGHNT, CDR2 YYREEE (reference sequence). Trimming removed 10 bases from V and 0 bases from J; junction bases left unmatched: 6. The CDR3 here is CASSGTGVNTEAFF. In nucleotides, the CDR3 is TGTGCCTCCTCCGGGACAGGGGTGAACACTGAAGCTTTCTTT.

This clone has a handful of counts. The gene calls are TRBV27 and TRBJ2-1; D not certain. V was cut by 6 bases and J by 2 bases, with 8 bases left in between. This CDR3 is built from 13 residues. From germline, CDR1 is MNHEY and CDR2 SMNVEV (reference sequence). The DNA of the CDR3 is TGTGCCAGCAGCCAGGCGCCCTACAATGAGCAGTTCTTC. It translates to CASSQAPYNEQFF.

This chain links TRBV2 with TRBJ1-2; 9 bases agree with TRBD1. CDR1 and CDR2 from the germline V gene are SNHLY and FYNNEI. The CDR3 sequence is 14 residues long. The ends lost 6 bases at V and 6 bases at J; junction bases unmatched: 8. CDR3 region: CASRSVGQGHGYTF. DNA of the CDR3: TGTGCCAGCAGGAGCGTTGGACAGGGGCATGGCTACACCTTC.

This clone was seen more than once but under ten times. In nucleotides, the CDR3 is TGTGCCAGCAGCTACGGACACGAGTCTGAAGCTTTCTTT. Translation: CASSYGHESEAFF. V and J are TRBV6-5 and TRBJ1-1; possible D gene TRBD1, 5 bases. From germline, CDR1 is MNHEY and CDR2 SVGAGI. The CDR3 totals 13 residues. Trimming pared 6 bases from V and 6 bases from J, leaving 14 bases between.

The chain joins TRBV12-3 or TRBV12-4 to TRBJ2-7; D is unresolved. V lost 3 bases and J lost 6, with 12 bases in between. This CDR3 spans 13 amino acids. The CDR3 here is CASSLAARGEQYF. CDR3 in DNA: TGTGCCAGCAGTTTGGCGGCCCGTGGCGAGCAGTACTTC.

J is TRBJ1-5 and V is TRBV19; 7 bases agree with TRBD1. The CDR3 has 14 residues. Germline CDR1 and CDR2: LNHDA and SQIVND (reference sequence). The junction had 11 bases not matched to a gene; V was cut back by 4 bases and J by 11 bases. DNA of the CDR3: TGTGCCAGTAGTAGGAGGACAGGCTCAGGGTCCCAGCATTTT. Amino acid sequence: CASSRRTGSGSQHF.

The V gene is TRBV7-3, the J gene TRBJ2-1; 7 bases fit TRBD2. This CDR3 is 16 amino acids long. Unmatched junction bases numbered 10, after V lost 2 bases and J lost 6 bases. Looked up from germline, CDR1 is SGHTA and CDR2 is FQGTGA. For the CDR3, the DNA is TGTGCCAGCAGCTTAGGGATCGGCGGGGGACGCAATGAGCAGTTCTTC. Its translation: CASSLGIGGGRNEQFF. Based on the CDR3 plus reference TRBV7-3 and TRBJ2-1, the full variable domain is GAGVSQTPSNKVTEKGKYVELRCDPISGHTALYWYRQSLGQGPEFLIYFQGTGAADDSGLPNDRFFAVRPEGSVSTLKIQRTERGDSAVYLCASSLGIGGGRNEQFFGPGTRLTVL.

This sequence joins TRBV2 and TRBJ2-2, with TRBD1 matching 7 bases. The length of the CDR3 is 14 residues. CDR1 is SNHLY, CDR2 FYNNEI, per germline. Unmatched junction bases numbered 8, after V lost 7 bases and J lost 6 bases. This CDR3 reads CASTRTGSSGELFF. CDR3 bases: TGTGCCAGCACCCGGACAGGAAGTTCCGGGGAGCTGTTTTTT.

The V call is TRBV10-3, the J call TRBJ2-1; possibly TRBD2 for D (6 bases). Per the germline V gene, CDR1 is ENHRY and CDR2 is SYGVKD. The CDR3 loop spans 13 amino acids. Trimming took 4 bases from V and 6 from J, leaving 10 bases between them. The CDR3 reads CAISAGVGNEQFF. The CDR3 DNA reads as TGTGCCATCAGTGCGGGAGTGGGCAATGAGCAGTTCTTC.

This chain links TRBV3-1 (or the pseudogene TRBV3-2) with TRBJ1-3; D is unclear. The ends were cut back, 3 bases at V and 1 base at J, with 13 bases in the middle. The CDR3 runs to 16 residues. Germline values: CDR1 LGHDT, CDR2 YNNKEL (reference sequence). Here the CDR3 DNA reads TGTGCCAGCAGCCACGTGTGGGCTACTTCTGGAAACACCATATATTTT. This translates into CASSHVWATSGNTIYF.

The genes are TRBV24-1 and TRBJ2-7, with 7 bases aligning to TRBD2. Looked up from germline, CDR1 is KGHDR and CDR2 is SFDVKD. V lost 6 bases to trimming and J lost 5 bases; unmatched junction nucleotides: 21. The CDR3 totals 18 residues. CDR3 bases: TGTGCCACCAGTTTCACCAGCGCCGCCTCGGGGGGTCTCGACGAGCAGTACTTC. This gives the protein CATSFTSAASGGLDEQYF.

The CDR3 DNA follows: TGTGCCAGCAGTGGAGGAGGGTCCACTGAAGCTTTCTTT. This sequence encodes CASSGGGSTEAFF. This chain joins TRBV6-4 and TRBJ1-1; D not resolved. Germline V CDR1 and CDR2: MRHNA, SNTAGT. The CDR3 runs 13 residues. Trimming stripped 4 bases from V and 4 bases from J, with 10 bases between.

The chain combines TRBV5-1 with TRBJ1-4; 7 nucleotides align to TRBD1. The V segment lost 2 bases and the J segment 4 bases; nucleotides outside the gene matches: 5. The CDR3 has 15 amino acids. Germline V gene sequence: CDR1 SGHRS, CDR2 YFSETQ. The CDR3 coding sequence is TGCGCCAGCAGCTTCCAGGGACAGCTTAATGAAAAACTGTTTTTT. Encoded protein: CASSFQGQLNEKLFF. The full variable domain, its missing parts supplied by reference TRBV5-1 and TRBJ1-4, is KAGVTQTPRYLIKTRGQQVTLSCSPISGHRSVSWYQQTPGQGLQFLFEYFSETQRNKGNFPGRFSGRQFSNSRSEMNVSTLELGDSALYLCASSFQGQLNEKLFFGSGTQLSVL.

The chain has TRBV11-2 and TRBJ2-2; 8 bases agree with TRBD1. J lost 2 bases, V lost 5 bases, and 13 bases had no gene match. This CDR3 has 18 amino acids. CDR1 SGHAT and CDR2 FQNNGV come from the germline V gene. The CDR3 is CASSTRTRTGINTGELFF. CDR3 DNA: TGTGCCAGCAGCACGCGAACTCGGACAGGGATAAACACCGGGGAGCTGTTTTTT.

The rearrangement links TRBV7-2 to TRBJ2-2; maybe TRBD1 (6 bases). The V gene's germline CDR1 is SGHTA and CDR2 FQGNSA. V lost 5 bases and J 4 bases, leaving 11 bases between the germline ends. This CDR3 region has 14 residues. The CDR3 DNA reads TGTGCCAGCAGCCCAGGACAGAGCACCGGGGAGCTGTTTTTT. Its translation: CASSPGQSTGELFF. Full variable domain (missing parts from reference TRBV7-2 and TRBJ2-2): GAGVSQSPSNKVTEKGKDVELRCDPISGHTALYWYRQSLGQGLEFLIYFQGNSAPDKSGLPSDRFSAERTGGSVSTLTIQRTQQEDSAVYLCASSPGQSTGELFFGEGSRLTVL.

This chain joins TRBV2 and TRBJ2-1; 10 bases are shared with TRBD2. V lost 10 bases and J lost 6; bases outside the gene matches: 6. Germline CDR1 is SNHLY and CDR2 is FYNNEI. There are 13 residues in the CDR3. This CDR3 is CATTSGATNEQFF. CDR3 sequence (DNA): TGTGCCACCACTAGCGGGGCTACCAATGAGCAGTTCTTC. Complete variable domain (other parts from reference TRBV2 and TRBJ2-1): EPEVTQTPSHQVTQMGQEVILRCVPISNHLYFYWYRQILGQKVEFLVSFYNNEISEKSEIFDDQFSVERPDGSNFTLKIRSTKLEDSAMYFCATTSGATNEQFFGPGTRLTVL.